This T cell receptor (beta chain) was identified in a study of T cell responses to AZD1222 COVID-19 vaccine. On this clone itself: No antigen is known for it.

The CDR3 is 11 amino acids. V gave up 6 bases and J gave up 7 bases, with 9 bases separating them. Assay: immunoSEQ multiplex PCR; the TCRdb copy retains only in-frame clones and omits some. The repertoire consists of over 100,000 clones, with approximately 87% occurring once and the leading ten covering approximately 3.5%. Study-level results: Nearly half of unique spike-specific TCRs reportedly avoided B.1.351 and B.1.1.7 mutated regions.

The sequence came from an adult in good health. Sequencing used peripheral blood, obtained on day 0 of AZD1222 vaccination. The chain has TRBV12-3 or TRBV12-4 and TRBJ1-2; D gene ambiguous. CDR3 nucleotide sequence: TGTGCCAGCAGGGTGGCGAGTGGCTACACCTTC. Its translation is CASRVASGYTF.